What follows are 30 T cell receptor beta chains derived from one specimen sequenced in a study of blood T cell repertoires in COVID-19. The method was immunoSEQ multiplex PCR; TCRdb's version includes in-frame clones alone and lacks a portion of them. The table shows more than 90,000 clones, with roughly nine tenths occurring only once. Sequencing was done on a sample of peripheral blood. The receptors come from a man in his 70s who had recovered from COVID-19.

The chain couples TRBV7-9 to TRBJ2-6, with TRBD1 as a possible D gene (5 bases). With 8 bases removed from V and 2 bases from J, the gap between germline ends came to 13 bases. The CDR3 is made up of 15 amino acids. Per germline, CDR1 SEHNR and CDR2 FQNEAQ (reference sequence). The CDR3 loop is CASHQGWTGANVLTF. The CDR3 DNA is TGTGCCAGCCACCAGGGCTGGACTGGGGCCAACGTCCTGACTTTC.

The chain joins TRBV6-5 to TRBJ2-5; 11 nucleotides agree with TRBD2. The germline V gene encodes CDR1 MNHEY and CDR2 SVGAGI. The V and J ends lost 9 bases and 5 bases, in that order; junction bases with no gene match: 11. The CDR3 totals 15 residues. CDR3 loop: CASTLAGGLPETQYF. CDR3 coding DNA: TGTGCCAGTACTTTAGCGGGGGGGCTTCCGGAGACCCAGTACTTC.

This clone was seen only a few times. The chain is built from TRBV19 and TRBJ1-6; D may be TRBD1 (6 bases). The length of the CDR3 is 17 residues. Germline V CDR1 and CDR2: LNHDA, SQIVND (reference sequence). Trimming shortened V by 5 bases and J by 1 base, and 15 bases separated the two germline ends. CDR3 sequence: CASSRRTAGSYNSPLHF. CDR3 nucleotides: TGTGCCAGTAGTCGGAGGACAGCCGGATCCTATAATTCACCCCTCCACTTT.

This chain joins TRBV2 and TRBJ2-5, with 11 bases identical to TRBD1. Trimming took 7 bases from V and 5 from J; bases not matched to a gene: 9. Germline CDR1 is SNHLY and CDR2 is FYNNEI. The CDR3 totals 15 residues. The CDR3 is CASNLGQGVGETQYF. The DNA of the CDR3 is TGTGCCAGCAATTTGGGACAGGGGGTCGGGGAGACCCAGTACTTC.

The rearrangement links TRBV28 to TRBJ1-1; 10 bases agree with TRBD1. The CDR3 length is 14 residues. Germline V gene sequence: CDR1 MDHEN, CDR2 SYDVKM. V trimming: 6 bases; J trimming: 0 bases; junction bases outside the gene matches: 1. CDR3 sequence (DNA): TGTGCCAGCAGAGGGACAGGGGTGAACACTGAAGCTTTCTTT. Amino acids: CASRGTGVNTEAFF.

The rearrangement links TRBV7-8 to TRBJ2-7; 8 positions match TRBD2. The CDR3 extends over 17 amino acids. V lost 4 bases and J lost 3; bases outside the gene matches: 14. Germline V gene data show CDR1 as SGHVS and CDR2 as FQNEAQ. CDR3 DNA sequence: TGTGCCAGCAGCTCCGATGGTCCCAGCGGGGGTAACTACGAGCAGTACTTC. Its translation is CASSSDGPSGGNYEQYF.

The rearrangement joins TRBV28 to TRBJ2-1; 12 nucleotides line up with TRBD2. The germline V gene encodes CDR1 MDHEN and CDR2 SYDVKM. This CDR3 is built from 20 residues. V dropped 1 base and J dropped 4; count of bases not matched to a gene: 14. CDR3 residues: CASSLSPHRLAGGPYNEQFF. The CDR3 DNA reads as TGTGCCAGCAGTTTATCCCCCCACCGGCTAGCGGGAGGGCCGTACAATGAGCAGTTCTTC. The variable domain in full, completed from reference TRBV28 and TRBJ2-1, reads DVKVTQSSRYLVKRTGEKVFLECVQDMDHENMFWYRQDPGLGLRLIYFSYDVKMKEKGDIPEGYSVSREKKERFSLILESASTNQTSMYLCASSLSPHRLAGGPYNEQFFGPGTRLTVL.

The CDR3 loop is CASSPWGAGELFF. The CDR3 nucleotides read TGTGCCAGCTCACCATGGGGGGCCGGGGAGCTGTTTTTT. The V and J genes are TRBV18 and TRBJ2-2; possibly TRBD2 for D (6 bases). The CDR3 runs 13 residues. Germline lookup yields CDR1 KGHSH and CDR2 LQKENI. Trimming stripped 2 bases from V and 6 bases from J, with 7 bases between.

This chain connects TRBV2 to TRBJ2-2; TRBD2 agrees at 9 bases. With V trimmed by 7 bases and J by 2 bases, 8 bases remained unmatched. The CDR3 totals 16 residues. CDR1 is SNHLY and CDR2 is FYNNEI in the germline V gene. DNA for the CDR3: TGTGCCAGCACCTCGGGCGGGAGGGTCAACACCGGGGAGCTGTTTTTT. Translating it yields CASTSGGRVNTGELFF.

The chain's CDR3 is CASRGQGTTEAFF. CDR3 coding DNA: TGTGCCAGCAGGGGACAGGGGACGACTGAAGCTTTCTTT. The chain links TRBV6-5 to TRBJ1-1; 10 bases line up with TRBD1. The ends lost 6 bases at V and 5 bases at J; junction bases unmatched: 3. The V gene's germline CDR1 is MNHEY and CDR2 SVGAGI. The CDR3 spans 13 residues.

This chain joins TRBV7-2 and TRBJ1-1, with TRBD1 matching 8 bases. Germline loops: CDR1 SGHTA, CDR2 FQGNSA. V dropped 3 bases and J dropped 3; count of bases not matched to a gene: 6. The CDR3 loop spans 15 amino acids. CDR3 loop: CASSLTGVYYTEAFF. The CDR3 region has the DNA TGTGCCAGCAGCTTGACAGGGGTGTATTACACTGAAGCTTTCTTT.

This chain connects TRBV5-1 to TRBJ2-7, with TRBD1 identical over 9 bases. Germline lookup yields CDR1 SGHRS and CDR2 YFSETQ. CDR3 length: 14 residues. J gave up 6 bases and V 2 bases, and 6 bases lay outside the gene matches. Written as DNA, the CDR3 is TGCGCCAGCAGCTTCACAGGGGGCGAGGCCGAGCAGTACTTC. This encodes CASSFTGGEAEQYF.

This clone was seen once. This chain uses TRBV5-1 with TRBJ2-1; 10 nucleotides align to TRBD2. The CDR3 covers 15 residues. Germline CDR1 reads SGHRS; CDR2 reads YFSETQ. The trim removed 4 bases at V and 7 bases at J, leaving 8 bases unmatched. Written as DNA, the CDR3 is TGCGCCAGCAGCAAAACTAGCGGGATTTCGAATGAGCAGTTCTTC. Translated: CASSKTSGISNEQFF.

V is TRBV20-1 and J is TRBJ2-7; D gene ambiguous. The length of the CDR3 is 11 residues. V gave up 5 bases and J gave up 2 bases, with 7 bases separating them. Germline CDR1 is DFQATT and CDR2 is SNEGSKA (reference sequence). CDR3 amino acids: CSAPQAYEQYF. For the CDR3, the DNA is TGCAGTGCTCCCCAGGCCTACGAGCAGTACTTC.

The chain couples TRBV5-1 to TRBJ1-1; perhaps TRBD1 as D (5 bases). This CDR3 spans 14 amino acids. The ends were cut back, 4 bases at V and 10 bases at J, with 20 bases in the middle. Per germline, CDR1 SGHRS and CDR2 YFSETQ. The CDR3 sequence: CASSRGGDGDAAFF. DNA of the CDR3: TGCGCCAGCAGCCGGGGAGGGGACGGGGACGCAGCTTTCTTT.

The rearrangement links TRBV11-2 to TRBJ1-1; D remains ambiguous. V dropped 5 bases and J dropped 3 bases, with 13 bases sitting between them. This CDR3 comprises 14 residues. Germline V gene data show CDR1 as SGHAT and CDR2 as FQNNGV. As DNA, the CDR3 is TGTGCCAGCAGCCCAGAGGCGGGGTACACTGAAGCTTTCTTT. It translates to CASSPEAGYTEAFF.

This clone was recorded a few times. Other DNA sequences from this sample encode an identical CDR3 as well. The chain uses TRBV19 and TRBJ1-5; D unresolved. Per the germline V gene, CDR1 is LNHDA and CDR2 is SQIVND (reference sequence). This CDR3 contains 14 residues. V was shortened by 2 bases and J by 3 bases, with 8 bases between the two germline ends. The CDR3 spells CASSIWRINQPQHF. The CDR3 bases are TGTGCCAGTAGTATATGGCGGATCAATCAGCCCCAGCATTTT.

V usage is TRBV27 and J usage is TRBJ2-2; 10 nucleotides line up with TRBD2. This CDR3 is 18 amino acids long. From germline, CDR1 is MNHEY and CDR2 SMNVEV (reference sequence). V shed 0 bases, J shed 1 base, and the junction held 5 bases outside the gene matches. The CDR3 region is CASSLSPSGRVNTGELFF. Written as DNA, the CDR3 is TGTGCCAGCAGTTTATCGCCCAGCGGGAGGGTGAACACCGGGGAGCTGTTTTTT.

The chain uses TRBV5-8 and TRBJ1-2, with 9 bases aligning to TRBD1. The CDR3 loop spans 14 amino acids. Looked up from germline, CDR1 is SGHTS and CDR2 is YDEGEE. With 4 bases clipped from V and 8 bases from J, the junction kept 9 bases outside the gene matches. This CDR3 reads CASSRTRTGVGYTF. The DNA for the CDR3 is TGTGCCAGCAGCCGGACCCGGACAGGGGTGGGCTACACCTTC.

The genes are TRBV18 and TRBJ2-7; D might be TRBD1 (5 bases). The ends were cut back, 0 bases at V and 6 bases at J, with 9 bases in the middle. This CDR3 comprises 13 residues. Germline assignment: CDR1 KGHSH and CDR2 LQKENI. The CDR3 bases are TGTGCCAGCTCACCACCTGGACATGTCGAGCAGTACTTC. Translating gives CASSPPGHVEQYF.

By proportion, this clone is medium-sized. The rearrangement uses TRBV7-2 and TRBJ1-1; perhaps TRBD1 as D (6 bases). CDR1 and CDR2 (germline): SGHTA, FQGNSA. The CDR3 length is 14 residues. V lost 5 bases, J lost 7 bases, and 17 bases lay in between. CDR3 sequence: CASSPMGGPGEAFF. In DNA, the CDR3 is TGTGCCAGCAGCCCCATGGGGGGGCCTGGTGAAGCTTTCTTT. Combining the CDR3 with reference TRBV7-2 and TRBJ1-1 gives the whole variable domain GAGVSQSPSNKVTEKGKDVELRCDPISGHTALYWYRQSLGQGLEFLIYFQGNSAPDKSGLPSDRFSAERTGGSVSTLTIQRTQQEDSAVYLCASSPMGGPGEAFFGQGTRLTVV.

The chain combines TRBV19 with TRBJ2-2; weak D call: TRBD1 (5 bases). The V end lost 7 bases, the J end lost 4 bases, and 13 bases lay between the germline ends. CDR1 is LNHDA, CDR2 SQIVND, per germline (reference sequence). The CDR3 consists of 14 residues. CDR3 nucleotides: TGTGCCAGTACAGGGTATTTCCCCACCGGGGAGCTGTTTTTT. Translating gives CASTGYFPTGELFF. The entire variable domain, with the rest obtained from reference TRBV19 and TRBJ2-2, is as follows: DGGITQSPKYLFRKEGQNVTLSCEQNLNHDAMYWYRQDPGQGLRLIYYSQIVNDFQKGDIAEGYSVSREKKESFPLTVTSAQKNPTAFYLCASTGYFPTGELFFGEGSRLTVL.

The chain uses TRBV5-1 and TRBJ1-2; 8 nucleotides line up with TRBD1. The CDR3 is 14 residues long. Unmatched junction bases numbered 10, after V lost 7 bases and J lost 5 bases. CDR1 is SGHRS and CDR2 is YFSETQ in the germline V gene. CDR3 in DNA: TGCGCCAGCCGACAGAGGACAGGGTCGTATGGCTACACCTTC. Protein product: CASRQRTGSYGYTF.

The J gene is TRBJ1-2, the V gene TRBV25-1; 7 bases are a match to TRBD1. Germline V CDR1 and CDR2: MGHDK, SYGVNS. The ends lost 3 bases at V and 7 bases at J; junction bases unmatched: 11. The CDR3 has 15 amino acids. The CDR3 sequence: CASSEGQRYNGGYTF. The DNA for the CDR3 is TGTGCCAGCAGTGAGGGACAGCGATATAACGGTGGCTACACCTTC.

Here the CDR3 reads CASSMPGQMNIYGYTF. As DNA, the CDR3 is TGTGCCAGTAGTATGCCGGGACAGATGAATATCTATGGCTACACCTTC. The chain carries TRBV19 and TRBJ1-2, with 7 bases identical to TRBD1. The CDR3 totals 16 residues. V lost 3 bases, J lost 4 bases, and 11 bases stayed unmatched. Per germline, CDR1 LNHDA and CDR2 SQIVND (reference sequence).

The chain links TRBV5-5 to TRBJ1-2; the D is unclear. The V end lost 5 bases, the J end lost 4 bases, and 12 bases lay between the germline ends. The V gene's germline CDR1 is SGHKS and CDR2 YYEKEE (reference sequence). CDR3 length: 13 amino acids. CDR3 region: CASRSTASYGYTF. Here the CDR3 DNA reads TGTGCCAGCAGATCCACAGCCTCCTATGGCTACACCTTC.

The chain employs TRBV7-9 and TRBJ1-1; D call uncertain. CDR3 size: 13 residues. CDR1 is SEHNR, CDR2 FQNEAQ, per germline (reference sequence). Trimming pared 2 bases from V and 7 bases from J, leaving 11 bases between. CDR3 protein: CASSLMVASEAFF. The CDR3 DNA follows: TGTGCCAGCAGCTTAATGGTAGCGAGTGAAGCTTTCTTT.

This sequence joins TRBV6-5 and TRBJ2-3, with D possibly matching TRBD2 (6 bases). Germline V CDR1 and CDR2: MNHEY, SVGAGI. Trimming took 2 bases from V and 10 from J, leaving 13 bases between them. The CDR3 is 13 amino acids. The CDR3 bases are TGTGCCAGCAGTTACGTTGGTAGCGGTGCGCAGTATTTT. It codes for CASSYVGSGAQYF.

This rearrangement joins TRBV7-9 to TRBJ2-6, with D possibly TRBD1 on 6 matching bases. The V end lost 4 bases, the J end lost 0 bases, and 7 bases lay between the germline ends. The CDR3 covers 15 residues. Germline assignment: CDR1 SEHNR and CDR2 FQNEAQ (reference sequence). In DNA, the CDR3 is TGTGCCAGCAGCTCGGACAGCTCTGGGGCCAACGTCCTGACTTTC. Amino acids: CASSSDSSGANVLTF.

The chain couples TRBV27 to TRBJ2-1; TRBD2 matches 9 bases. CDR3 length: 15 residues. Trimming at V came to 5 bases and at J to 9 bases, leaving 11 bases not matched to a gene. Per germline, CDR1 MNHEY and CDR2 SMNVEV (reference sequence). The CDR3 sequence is CASSRGASGVGEQFF. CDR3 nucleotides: TGTGCCAGCAGTAGGGGCGCTAGCGGGGTGGGTGAGCAGTTCTTC.